Presented here are 18 T cell receptor beta chains from one specimen sequenced in a study of metastatic and nonmetastatic thyroid tumors. TCRdb re-called clones via MiXCR from the PCR reads. The data show 30,000 to 35,000 clones, around 19% seen once. Every patient was untreated before thyroid surgery. The sequenced material came from blood. These receptors came from a female donor with papillary thyroid cancer or a benign thyroid nodule (not recorded which). Some clones in this sample may be carry-over from other donors' samples.

This clone has ten or more counts. The chain recombines TRBV6-5 with TRBJ2-5, with 12 bases fitting TRBD1. The CDR3 sequence is 16 residues long. The V gene's germline CDR1 is MNHEY and CDR2 SVGAGI. V dropped 0 bases and J dropped 4; count of bases not matched to a gene: 3. CDR3 sequence: CASSYSGTGGAETQYF. The CDR3, as DNA: TGTGCCAGCAGTTACTCCGGGACAGGGGGCGCAGAGACCCAGTACTTC.

The chain combines TRBV12-3 or TRBV12-4 with TRBJ2-1; D may be TRBD2 (5 bases). The V gene lost 6 bases and the J gene lost 5 bases, with 8 bases spanning the gap. This CDR3 region has 12 residues. The CDR3 DNA follows: TGTGCCAGCAGGAGGGCCGACAATGAGCAGTTCTTC. Translating it yields CASRRADNEQFF.

This clone was counted at least ten times. The rearrangement uses TRBV28 and TRBJ1-2; TRBD1 agrees at 11 bases. V lost 5 bases and J lost 3; bases outside the gene matches: 2. This CDR3 region has 14 residues. Germline lookup yields CDR1 MDHEN and CDR2 SYDVKM. The CDR3 loop reads CASSMGQGDYGYTF. In DNA form, the CDR3 reads TGTGCCAGCAGTATGGGACAGGGGGACTATGGCTACACCTTC.

This clone showed up just a few times. The V call is TRBV6-1, the J call TRBJ1-2; TRBD1 aligns across 7 bases. Germline CDR1 is MNHNS and CDR2 is SASEGT. The CDR3 covers 14 residues. Germline trimming cut 3 bases from V and 2 bases from J; bases unmatched to any gene: 3. CDR3 nucleotides: TGTGCCAGCAGTGAGCAGACAGGGAACTATGGCTACACCTTC. Protein product: CASSEQTGNYGYTF.

J is TRBJ2-6 and V is TRBV6-2 or TRBV6-3, with D possibly called TRBD1 or TRBD2 (6 bases each). This CDR3 has 17 residues. Between the trimmed V and J ends, which lost 6 bases and 0 bases, there was a span of 15 bases. Germline CDR1 reads MNHEY; CDR2 reads SVGEGT. This CDR3 reads CASRLSRGGSGANVLTF. The CDR3, as DNA: TGTGCCAGCAGACTATCCAGGGGAGGCTCTGGGGCCAACGTCCTGACTTTC.

The sample holds many counts of this clone. The V and J genes are TRBV19 and TRBJ2-7; D possibly uses TRBD1 or TRBD2 (5 bases each). Deletions cut 3 bases from V and 2 bases from J, with 14 bases between. Per the germline V gene, CDR1 is LNHDA and CDR2 is SQIVND (reference sequence). This CDR3 contains 15 residues. In DNA form, the CDR3 reads TGTGCCAGTAGTATCACCGGGACGGATCCCTACGAGCAGTACTTC. Translating gives CASSITGTDPYEQYF.

V is TRBV7-8 and J is TRBJ1-5; D gene ambiguous. Germline lookup yields CDR1 SGHVS and CDR2 FQNEAQ. CDR3 length equals 14 residues. Trimming took 5 bases from V and 0 from J, leaving 8 bases between them. CDR3 region: CASSIKYSNQPQHF. The CDR3 DNA reads as TGTGCCAGCAGCATCAAGTATAGCAATCAGCCCCAGCATTTT.

In this sample, this clone turned up many times. The V gene is TRBV9, the J gene TRBJ2-7; 7 bases agree with TRBD2. The CDR3 extends over 15 amino acids. The germline gives CDR1 SGDLS, CDR2 YYNGEE. Trimming cost V 3 bases and J 6 bases; bases outside gene matches: 12. The CDR3 DNA sequence: TGTGCCAGCAGCGGGGGCGGCGGGGGTTATTCCGAGCAGTACTTC. Protein: CASSGGGGGYSEQYF.

This chain connects TRBV20-1 to TRBJ2-7, with TRBD1 matching 8 bases. Germline V lookup: CDR1 DFQATT, CDR2 SNEGSKA (reference sequence). The CDR3 loop spans 12 amino acids. Germline trimming cut 4 bases from V and 2 bases from J; bases unmatched to any gene: 1. This chain's CDR3 is CSAIQGAYEQYF. As DNA, the CDR3 is TGCAGTGCTATACAGGGGGCCTACGAGCAGTACTTC.

This clone was found many times. This chain uses TRBV10-3 with TRBJ2-7, with 11 bases aligning to TRBD2. The CDR3 loop spans 15 amino acids. J gave up 2 bases and V 6 bases, and 6 bases lay outside the gene matches. CDR1 ENHRY and CDR2 SYGVKD come from the germline V gene. CDR3 coding DNA: TGTGCCATCAGCACACTAGCGGGGGTTACCTACGAGCAGTACTTC. Amino acids: CAISTLAGVTYEQYF.

This rearrangement joins TRBV27 to TRBJ1-1; 7 positions agree with TRBD1. This CDR3 has 14 residues. Germline lookup yields CDR1 MNHEY and CDR2 SMNVEV (reference sequence). With 6 bases clipped from V and 4 bases from J, the junction kept 8 bases outside the gene matches. This CDR3 reads CASRVQGSGTEAFF. CDR3 nucleotide sequence: TGTGCCAGCAGGGTACAGGGGTCGGGCACTGAAGCTTTCTTT.

V gene TRBV7-3 combines with J gene TRBJ2-1, with 9 positions matching TRBD1. The V gene's germline CDR1 is SGHTA and CDR2 FQGTGA. The J segment lost 5 bases and the V segment lost 2 bases, leaving 10 bases of the junction unmatched. The CDR3 has 17 amino acids. The CDR3 reads CASSLRSGDRVHNEQFF. In DNA, the CDR3 is TGTGCCAGCAGCTTACGGAGTGGGGACAGGGTCCACAATGAGCAGTTCTTC.

This chain connects TRBV5-4 to TRBJ2-6; possibly TRBD1 or TRBD2 for D (5 bases each). V was pared by 5 bases and J by 3 bases, with 21 bases between. CDR1 and CDR2 (germline): SGHNT, YYREEE (reference sequence). The CDR3 covers 18 residues. The CDR3 here is CASSFRVEGTVGANVLTF. The CDR3 nucleotides read TGTGCCAGCAGTTTTCGAGTCGAGGGGACGGTTGGGGCCAACGTCCTGACTTTC.

The table lists this clone with many counts. This chain connects TRBV7-9 to TRBJ2-1; 9 bases align to TRBD2. The J segment lost 3 bases and the V segment lost 5 bases, leaving 14 bases of the junction unmatched. There are 18 residues in the CDR3. Germline CDR1 reads SEHNR; CDR2 reads FQNEAQ (reference sequence). As DNA, the CDR3 is TGTGCCAGCAGCACAGCCGACCTTAGCGGGAGTTTCTACAATGAGCAGTTCTTC. Residues: CASSTADLSGSFYNEQFF. The full variable domain, completed using reference TRBV7-9 and TRBJ2-1, is DTGVSQNPRHKITKRGQNVTFRCDPISEHNRLYWYRQTLGQGPEFLTYFQNEAQLEKSRLLSDRFSAERPKGSFSTLEIQRTEQGDSAMYLCASSTADLSGSFYNEQFFGPGTRLTVL.

In this sample, this clone turned up many times. The rearrangement links TRBV7-8 to TRBJ1-3, with D possibly TRBD1 on 5 matching bases. The CDR3 length is 16 residues. Per the germline V gene, CDR1 is SGHVS and CDR2 is FQNEAQ. V was cut by 2 bases and J by 0 bases, with 11 bases left in between. CDR3 residues: CASSLSGQDSGNTIYF. In DNA, the CDR3 is TGTGCCAGCAGCTTATCCGGACAAGACTCTGGAAACACCATATATTTT.

A few counts support this clone. The rearrangement uses TRBV6-1 and TRBJ2-6; no clear D. This CDR3 has 13 residues. Germline V gene sequence: CDR1 MNHNS, CDR2 SASEGT. Trimming took 7 bases from V and 1 from J, leaving 5 bases between them. The CDR3 spells CASKESGANVLTF. DNA for the CDR3: TGTGCCAGCAAGGAATCTGGGGCCAACGTCCTGACTTTC.

This clone occurred a few times. The gene calls are TRBV27 and TRBJ2-7; no definite D call. The germline V gene encodes CDR1 MNHEY and CDR2 SMNVEV (reference sequence). Trimming took off 3 bases at V and 11 bases at J, with 14 bases between the two ends. The CDR3 length is 12 residues. This chain's CDR3 is CASSLMDGPEYF. CDR3 in DNA: TGTGCCAGCAGTTTGATGGACGGACCGGAGTACTTC.

Sample share makes this clone medium-sized. The chain links TRBV3-1 to TRBJ2-7; D uncertain. The CDR3 loop spans 14 amino acids. V lost 0 bases and J lost 2, with 8 bases in between. Germline lookup yields CDR1 LGHDT and CDR2 YNNKEL (reference sequence). CDR3 DNA sequence: TGTGCCAGCAGCCAAGATCCGGGCCCCTACGAGCAGTACTTC. It encodes CASSQDPGPYEQYF.